Shown below are 12 T cell receptor beta chains from a single sample sequenced in a study of cytomegalovirus exposure and HLA in healthy donors. PCR involved 60 Vbeta and 13 Jbeta primers. The protocol was immunoSEQ multiplex PCR, while the TCRdb copy is restricted to in-frame clones and leaves out a portion. The sample contains 85,000 to 130,000 clones, around 10% of which appear only once. The sample consisted of PBMCs. The source is a man aged 35 to 55 in good health and CMV-seropositive.

The rearrangement links TRBV7-2 to TRBJ2-4; possible D gene TRBD1, 6 bases. This CDR3 is 17 amino acids long. Germline V gene sequence: CDR1 SGHTA, CDR2 FQGNSA. The V end was cut by 3 bases, the J end by 0 bases, with 15 bases between. The CDR3 reads CASSFRTGNLAKNIQYF. The CDR3 DNA is TGTGCCAGCAGCTTTCGAACAGGGAATTTAGCCAAAAACATTCAGTACTTC.

A few counts support this clone. V usage is TRBV28 and J usage is TRBJ1-2; no clear D gene. The germline V and J ends were trimmed by 4 bases and 9 bases, with 15 bases remaining between them. There are 13 residues in the CDR3. The germline V gene has CDR1 MDHEN and CDR2 SYDVKM. The CDR3 loop reads CASSSGFAISYTF. CDR3 nucleotides: TGTGCCAGCAGTTCGGGATTCGCTATTAGCTACACCTTC.

This clone has more than one count but fewer than ten. The V and J genes are TRBV13 and TRBJ2-6, with no clear D. The length of the CDR3 is 16 residues. CDR1 is PRHDT, CDR2 FYEKMQ, per germline (reference sequence). The V gene lost 5 bases and the J gene lost 1 base, with 12 bases spanning the gap. This CDR3 is CASSALSVSGANVLTF. DNA of the CDR3: TGTGCCAGCAGCGCACTATCTGTGTCTGGGGCCAACGTCCTGACTTTC.

The chain employs TRBV5-4 and TRBJ2-5; 9 bases match TRBD2. V trimming: 0 bases; J trimming: 5 bases; junction bases outside the gene matches: 5. The CDR3 contains 15 residues. Germline CDR1 SGHNT, CDR2 YYREEE (reference sequence). CDR3 in DNA: TGTGCCAGCAGCTTGGGGGCGGGGGGGGCGGAGACCCAGTACTTC. Its protein is CASSLGAGGAETQYF.

This clone has more than one count but fewer than ten. The chain couples TRBV27 to TRBJ2-6; possibly TRBD1 for D (5 bases). Per the germline V gene, CDR1 is MNHEY and CDR2 is SMNVEV (reference sequence). The CDR3 length is 15 residues. The V end lost 6 bases, the J end lost 1 base, and 10 bases lay between the germline ends. CDR3 DNA sequence: TGTGCCAGCAGAACCAGGGCGTCTGGGGCCAACGTCCTGACTTTC. It yields the protein CASRTRASGANVLTF. Using reference TRBV27 and TRBJ2-6 for the parts outside the CDR3, the full variable domain is EAQVTQNPRYLITVTGKKLTVTCSQNMNHEYMSWYRQDPGLGLRQIYYSMNVEVTDKGDVPEGYKVSRKEKRNFPLILESPSPNQTSLYFCASRTRASGANVLTFGAGSRLTVL.

In this sample, this clone turned up a few times. The junction does not match germline at one end; this may be a read error. The V gene is TRBV11-2, the J gene TRBJ2-1; the match to TRBD2 covers 9 bases. The CDR3 length is 13 residues. In germline, CDR1 is SGHAT, CDR2 FQNNGV. The CDR3 protein is CASSLDPLAGRIF. The CDR3 nucleotides are TGTGCCAGCAGCTTAGATCCCCTAGCGGGGAGGATCTTC.

The chain recombines TRBV6-5 with TRBJ1-2; unclear D gene. CDR3 length: 14 residues. CDR1 is MNHEY and CDR2 is SVGAGI in the germline V gene. Trimming pared 0 bases from V and 4 bases from J, leaving 9 bases between. CDR3 protein: CASSYSYRGYGYTF. DNA for the CDR3: TGTGCCAGCAGTTACTCGTATCGGGGCTATGGCTACACCTTC.

The chain employs TRBV29-1 and TRBJ2-7; D is possibly TRBD2 (5 bases). The CDR3 is 12 residues long. Per germline, CDR1 SQVTM and CDR2 ANQGSEA. V was shortened by 3 bases and J by 0 bases, with 6 bases between the two germline ends. CDR3 coding DNA: TGCAGCGTTGATGAGGGCTCCTACGAGCAGTACTTC. Protein: CSVDEGSYEQYF.

This clone was seen only a few times. The gene calls are TRBV4-1 and TRBJ2-3; 11 bases line up with TRBD1. Looked up from germline, CDR1 is MGHRA and CDR2 is YSYEKL. The CDR3 runs 18 residues. The V and J ends lost 3 bases and 4 bases, in that order; junction bases with no gene match: 12. The CDR3 sequence is CASSQEYGQGAAADTQYF. DNA of the CDR3: TGCGCCAGCAGCCAGGAGTATGGACAGGGGGCGGCCGCAGATACGCAGTATTTT.

This clone was seen a few times. J is TRBJ1-1 and V is TRBV6-5, with 8 bases aligning to TRBD1. This CDR3 has 15 amino acids. Germline V gene data show CDR1 as MNHEY and CDR2 as SVGAGI. The ends lost 6 bases at V and 6 bases at J; junction bases unmatched: 12. CDR3 in amino acids: CASSRQGAQGSEAFF. The DNA for the CDR3 is TGTGCCAGCAGCCGTCAGGGGGCCCAGGGTTCTGAAGCTTTCTTT.

This clone was seen ten or more times. The rearrangement uses TRBV6-5 and TRBJ1-1, with D maybe TRBD1 (6 bases). CDR3 length: 12 amino acids. Germline loops: CDR1 MNHEY, CDR2 SVGAGI. Trimming cost V 5 bases and J 10 bases, with 14 bases left between them. In DNA, the CDR3 is TGTGCCAGCAGTCCCCAGGGGAGAGGAGCTTTCTTT. Its protein is CASSPQGRGAFF.

This clone was seen more than once but under ten times. V usage is TRBV9 and J usage is TRBJ2-1; tentative D call: TRBD1 (5 bases). Germline V CDR1 and CDR2: SGDLS, YYNGEE. The CDR3 loop spans 12 amino acids. The V end was cut by 4 bases, the J end by 7 bases, with 9 bases between. CDR3 nucleotides: TGTGCCAGCAGCCCCAGGGAAAATGAGCAGTTCTTC. Translation gives CASSPRENEQFF.